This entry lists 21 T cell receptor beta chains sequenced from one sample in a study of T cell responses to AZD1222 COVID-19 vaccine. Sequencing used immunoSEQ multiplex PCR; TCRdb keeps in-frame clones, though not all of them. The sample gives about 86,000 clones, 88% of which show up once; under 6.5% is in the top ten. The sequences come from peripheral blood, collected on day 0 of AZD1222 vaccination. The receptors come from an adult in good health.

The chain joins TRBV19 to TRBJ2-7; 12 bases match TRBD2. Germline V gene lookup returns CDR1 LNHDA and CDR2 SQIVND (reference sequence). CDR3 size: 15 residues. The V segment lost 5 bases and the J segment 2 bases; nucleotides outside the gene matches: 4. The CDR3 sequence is CASSFRTSGTYEQYF. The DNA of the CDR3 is TGTGCCAGTAGTTTCAGGACTAGCGGGACCTACGAGCAGTACTTC.

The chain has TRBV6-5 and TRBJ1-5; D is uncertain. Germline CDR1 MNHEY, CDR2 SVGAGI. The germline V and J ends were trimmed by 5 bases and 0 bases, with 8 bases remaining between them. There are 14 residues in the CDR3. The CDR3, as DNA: TGTGCCAGCAGTCGCGGGTATAGCAATCAGCCCCAGCATTTT. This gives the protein CASSRGYSNQPQHF.

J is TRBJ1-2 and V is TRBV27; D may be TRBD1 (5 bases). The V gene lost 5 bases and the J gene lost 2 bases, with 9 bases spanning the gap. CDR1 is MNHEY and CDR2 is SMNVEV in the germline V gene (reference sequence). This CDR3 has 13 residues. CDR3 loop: CASSGTMNYGYTF. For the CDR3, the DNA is TGTGCCAGCAGTGGGACGATGAACTATGGCTACACCTTC.

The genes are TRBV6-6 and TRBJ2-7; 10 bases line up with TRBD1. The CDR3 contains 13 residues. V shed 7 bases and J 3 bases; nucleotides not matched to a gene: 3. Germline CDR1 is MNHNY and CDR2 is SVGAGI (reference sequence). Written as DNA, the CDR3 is TGTGCCAGCATGGGACAGGGGATCTACGAGCAGTACTTC. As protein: CASMGQGIYEQYF.

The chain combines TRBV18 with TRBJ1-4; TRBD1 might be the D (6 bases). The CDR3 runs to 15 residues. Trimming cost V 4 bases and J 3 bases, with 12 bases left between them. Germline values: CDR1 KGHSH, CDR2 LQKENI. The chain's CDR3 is CASSHGTSANEKLFF. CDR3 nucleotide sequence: TGTGCCAGCTCACATGGGACATCCGCTAATGAAAAACTGTTTTTT.

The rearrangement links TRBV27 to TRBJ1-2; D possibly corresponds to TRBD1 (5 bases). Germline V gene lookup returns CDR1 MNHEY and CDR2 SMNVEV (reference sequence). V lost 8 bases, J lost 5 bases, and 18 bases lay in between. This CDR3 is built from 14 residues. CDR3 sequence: CASLPAGHGYGYTF. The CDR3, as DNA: TGTGCCAGCTTACCGGCGGGGCACGGTTATGGCTACACCTTC.

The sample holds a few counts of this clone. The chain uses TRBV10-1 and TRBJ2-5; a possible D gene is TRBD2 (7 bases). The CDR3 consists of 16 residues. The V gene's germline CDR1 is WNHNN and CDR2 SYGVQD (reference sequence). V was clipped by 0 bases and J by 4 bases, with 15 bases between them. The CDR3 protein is CASSESSGGGGETQYF. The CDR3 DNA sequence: TGCGCCAGCAGTGAGTCGTCCGGGGGCGGGGGAGAGACCCAGTACTTC.

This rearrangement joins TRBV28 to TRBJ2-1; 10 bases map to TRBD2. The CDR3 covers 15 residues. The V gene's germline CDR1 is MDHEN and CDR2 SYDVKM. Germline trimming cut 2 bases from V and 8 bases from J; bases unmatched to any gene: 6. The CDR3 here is CASSLGSSGSYEQFF. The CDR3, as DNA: TGTGCCAGCAGTTTAGGTTCTAGCGGGAGTTATGAGCAGTTCTTC.

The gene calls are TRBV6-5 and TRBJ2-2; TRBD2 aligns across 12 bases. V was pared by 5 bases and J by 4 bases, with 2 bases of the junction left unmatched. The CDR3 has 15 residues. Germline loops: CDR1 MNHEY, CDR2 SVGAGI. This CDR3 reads CASSQTSGGTGELFF. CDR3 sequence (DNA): TGTGCCAGCAGTCAGACTAGCGGGGGCACCGGGGAGCTGTTTTTT.

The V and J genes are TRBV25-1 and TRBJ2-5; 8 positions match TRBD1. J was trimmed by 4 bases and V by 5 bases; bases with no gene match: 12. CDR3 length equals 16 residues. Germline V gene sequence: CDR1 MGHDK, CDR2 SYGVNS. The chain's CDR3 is CASSPLVAGGIETQYF. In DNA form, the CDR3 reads TGTGCCAGCAGTCCCCTAGTGGCAGGGGGCATAGAGACCCAGTACTTC.

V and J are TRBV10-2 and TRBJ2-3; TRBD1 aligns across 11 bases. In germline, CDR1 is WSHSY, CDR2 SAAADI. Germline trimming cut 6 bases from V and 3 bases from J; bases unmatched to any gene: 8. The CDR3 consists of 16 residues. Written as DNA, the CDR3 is TGCGCCAGCAGACCCGGACAGGGGGCAGGTACAGATACGCAGTATTTT. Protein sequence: CASRPGQGAGTDTQYF.

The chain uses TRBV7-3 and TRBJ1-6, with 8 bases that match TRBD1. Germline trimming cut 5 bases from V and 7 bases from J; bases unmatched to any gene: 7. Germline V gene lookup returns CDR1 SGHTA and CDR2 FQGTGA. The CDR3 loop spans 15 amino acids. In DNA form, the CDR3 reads TGTGCCAGCAGCCAGCAGGGGGCGGGCAATTCACCCCTCCACTTT. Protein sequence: CASSQQGAGNSPLHF.

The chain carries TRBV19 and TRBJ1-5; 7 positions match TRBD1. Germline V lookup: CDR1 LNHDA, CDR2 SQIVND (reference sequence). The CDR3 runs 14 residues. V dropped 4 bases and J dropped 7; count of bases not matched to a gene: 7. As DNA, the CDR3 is TGTGCCAGTAGTAGTTCAGGGGGAGGACAGCCCCAGCATTTT. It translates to CASSSSGGGQPQHF.

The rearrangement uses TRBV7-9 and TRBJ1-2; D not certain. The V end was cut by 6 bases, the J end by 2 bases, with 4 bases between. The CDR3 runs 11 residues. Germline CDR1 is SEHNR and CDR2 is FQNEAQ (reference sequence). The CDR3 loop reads CASSQNYGYTF. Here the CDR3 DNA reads TGTGCCAGCAGTCAGAACTATGGCTACACCTTC.

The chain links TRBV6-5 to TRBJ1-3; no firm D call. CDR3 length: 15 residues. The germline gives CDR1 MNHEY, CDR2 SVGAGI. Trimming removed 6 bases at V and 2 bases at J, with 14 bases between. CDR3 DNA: TGTGCCAGCAGGACTCCTTGGCAGGCTGGAAACACCATATATTTT. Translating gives CASRTPWQAGNTIYF.

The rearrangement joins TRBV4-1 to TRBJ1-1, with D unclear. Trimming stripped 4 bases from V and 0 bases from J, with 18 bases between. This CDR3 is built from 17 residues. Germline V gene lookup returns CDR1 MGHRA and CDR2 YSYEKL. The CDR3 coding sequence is TGCGCCAGCAGCCCGCGAGGGAGTGAGGTCTTGAACACTGAAGCTTTCTTT. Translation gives CASSPRGSEVLNTEAFF.

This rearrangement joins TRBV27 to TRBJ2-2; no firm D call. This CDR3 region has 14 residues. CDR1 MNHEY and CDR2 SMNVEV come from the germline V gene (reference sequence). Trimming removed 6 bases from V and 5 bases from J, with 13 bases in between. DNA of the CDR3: TGTGCCAGCAGCCCTCGGCCGGTTACCGGGGAGCTGTTTTTT. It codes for CASSPRPVTGELFF.

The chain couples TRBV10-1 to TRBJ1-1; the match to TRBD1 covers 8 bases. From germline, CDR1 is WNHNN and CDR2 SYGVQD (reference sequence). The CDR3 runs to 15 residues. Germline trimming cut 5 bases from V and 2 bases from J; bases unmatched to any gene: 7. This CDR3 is CASSFRDRLNTEAFF. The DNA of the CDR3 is TGCGCCAGCAGTTTCCGGGACAGGCTAAACACTGAAGCTTTCTTT.

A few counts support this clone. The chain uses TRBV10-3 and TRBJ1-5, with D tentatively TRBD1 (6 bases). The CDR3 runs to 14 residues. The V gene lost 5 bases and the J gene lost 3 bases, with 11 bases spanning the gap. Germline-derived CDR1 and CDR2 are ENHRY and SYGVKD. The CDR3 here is CAISTTGDNQPQHF. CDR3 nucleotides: TGTGCCATCAGTACGACAGGAGACAATCAGCCCCAGCATTTT.

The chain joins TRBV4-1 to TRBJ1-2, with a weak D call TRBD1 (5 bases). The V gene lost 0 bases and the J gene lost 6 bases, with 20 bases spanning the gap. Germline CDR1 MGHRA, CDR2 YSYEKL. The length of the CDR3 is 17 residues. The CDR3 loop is CASSQETGFSGQDGYTF. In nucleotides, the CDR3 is TGCGCCAGCAGCCAAGAAACGGGATTTTCGGGGCAGGATGGCTACACCTTC.

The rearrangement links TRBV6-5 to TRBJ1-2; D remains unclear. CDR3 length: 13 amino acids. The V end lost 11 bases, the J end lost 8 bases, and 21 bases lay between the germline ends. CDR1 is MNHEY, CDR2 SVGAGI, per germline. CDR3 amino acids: CASLVYGAKGYTF. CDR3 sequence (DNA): TGTGCCTCGTTGGTATACGGCGCGAAGGGCTACACCTTC.